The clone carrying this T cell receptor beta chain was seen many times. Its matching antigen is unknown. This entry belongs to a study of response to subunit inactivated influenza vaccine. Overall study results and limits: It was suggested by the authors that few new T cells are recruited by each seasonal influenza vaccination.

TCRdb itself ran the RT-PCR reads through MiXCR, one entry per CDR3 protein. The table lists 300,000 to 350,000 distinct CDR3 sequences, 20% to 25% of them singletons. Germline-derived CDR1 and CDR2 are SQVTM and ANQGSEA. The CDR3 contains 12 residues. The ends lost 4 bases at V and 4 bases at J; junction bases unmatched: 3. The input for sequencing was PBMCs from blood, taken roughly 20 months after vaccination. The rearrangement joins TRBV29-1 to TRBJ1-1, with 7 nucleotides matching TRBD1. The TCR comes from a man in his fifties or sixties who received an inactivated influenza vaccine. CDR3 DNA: TGCAGCGTTGGGGCAGGGGGCACTGAAGCTTTCTTT. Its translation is CSVGAGGTEAFF.